In this sample, the clone carrying this T cell receptor (beta chain) turned up once. What it recognizes is unknown. This sample stems from a study of metastatic and nonmetastatic thyroid tumors. For the study at large: The authors compared repertoires across blood and tumor or nodule tissue from malignant and benign thyroid patients. Study-level points and caveats: Reported TCR beta diversity, measured in blood and tumor, was significantly higher for malignant thyroid tumors than for benign nodules.

No patient had received any treatment before thyroid surgery. Authors' processing steps: Between-group CDR3 differences, defined by clinicopathological status, yielded a distant-metastasis classifier for papillary thyroid cancer. TCRdb re-called clones via MiXCR from the PCR reads. The authors' filters were not applied to this entry. Among 45,000 to 65,000 clones listed, approximately 19% were seen once. The TCR originated in a female donor with papillary thyroid cancer or a benign thyroid nodule (not recorded which). Some clones in this sample may be carry-over from other donors' samples. The sequencing sample was made of blood.

CDR3 protein: CASSKNPGTGGSYEQYF. The CDR3 nucleotides are TGCGCCAGCAGCAAAAATCCCGGGACAGGAGGTTCCTACGAGCAGTACTTC. The chain carries TRBV5-1 and TRBJ2-7, with 8 bases fitting TRBD1. Germline CDR1 and CDR2: SGHRS and YFSETQ. There are 17 residues in the CDR3. The ends lost 4 bases at V and 1 base at J; junction bases unmatched: 13.